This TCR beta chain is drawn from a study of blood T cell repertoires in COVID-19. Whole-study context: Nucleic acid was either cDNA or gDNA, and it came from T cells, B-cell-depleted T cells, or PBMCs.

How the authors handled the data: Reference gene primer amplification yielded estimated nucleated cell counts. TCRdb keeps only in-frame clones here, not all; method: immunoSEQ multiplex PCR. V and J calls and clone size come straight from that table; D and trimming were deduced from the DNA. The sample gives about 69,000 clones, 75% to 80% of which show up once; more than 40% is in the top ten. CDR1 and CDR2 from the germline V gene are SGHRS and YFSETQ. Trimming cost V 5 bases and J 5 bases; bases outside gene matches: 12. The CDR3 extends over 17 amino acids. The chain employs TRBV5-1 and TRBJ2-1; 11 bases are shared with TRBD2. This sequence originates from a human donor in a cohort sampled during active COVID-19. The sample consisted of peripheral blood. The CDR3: CASRFGTSGSIHNEQFF. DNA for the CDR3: TGCGCCAGCAGGTTTGGCACTAGCGGGAGTATCCACAATGAGCAGTTCTTC.